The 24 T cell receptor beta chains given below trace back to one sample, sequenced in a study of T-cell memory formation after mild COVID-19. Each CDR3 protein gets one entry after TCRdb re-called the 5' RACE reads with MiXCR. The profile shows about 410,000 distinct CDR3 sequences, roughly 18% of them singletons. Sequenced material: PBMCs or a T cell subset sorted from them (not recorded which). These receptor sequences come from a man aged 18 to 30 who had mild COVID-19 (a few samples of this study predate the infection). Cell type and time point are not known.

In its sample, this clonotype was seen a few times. The chain's CDR3 is CASSRVDTIYF. CDR3 nucleotide sequence: TGTGCCAGCAGTCGGGTGGACACCATATATTTT. The chain joins TRBV12-3 or TRBV12-4 to TRBJ1-3; D not resolved. The CDR3 length is 11 residues. Trimming left V 5 bases short and J 8 bases short, with 7 bases between.

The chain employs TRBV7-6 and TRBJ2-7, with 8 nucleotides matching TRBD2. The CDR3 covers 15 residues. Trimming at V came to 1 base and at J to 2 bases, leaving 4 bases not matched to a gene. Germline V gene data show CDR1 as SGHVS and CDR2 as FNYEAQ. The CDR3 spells CASSLGGGNTYEQYF. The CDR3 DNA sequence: TGTGCCAGCAGCTTAGGCGGGGGGAACACCTACGAGCAGTACTTC.

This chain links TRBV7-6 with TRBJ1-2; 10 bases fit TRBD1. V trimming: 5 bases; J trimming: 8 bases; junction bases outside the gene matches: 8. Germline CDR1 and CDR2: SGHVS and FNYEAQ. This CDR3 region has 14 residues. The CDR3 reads CASSPAGTGEGYTF. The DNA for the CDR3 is TGTGCCAGCAGCCCCGCCGGGACAGGGGAAGGCTACACCTTC. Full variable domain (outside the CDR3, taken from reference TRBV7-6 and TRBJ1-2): GAGVSQSPRYKVTKRGQDVALRCDPISGHVSLYWYRQALGQGPEFLTYFNYEAQQDKSGLPNDRFSAERPEGSISTLTIQRTEQRDSAMYRCASSPAGTGEGYTFGSGTRLTVV.

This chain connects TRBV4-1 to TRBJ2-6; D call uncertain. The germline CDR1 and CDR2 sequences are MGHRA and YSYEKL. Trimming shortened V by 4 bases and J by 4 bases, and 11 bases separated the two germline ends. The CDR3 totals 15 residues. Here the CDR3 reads CASSPRYSGANVLTF. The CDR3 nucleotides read TGCGCCAGCAGCCCAAGGTACTCGGGGGCCAACGTCCTGACTTTC.

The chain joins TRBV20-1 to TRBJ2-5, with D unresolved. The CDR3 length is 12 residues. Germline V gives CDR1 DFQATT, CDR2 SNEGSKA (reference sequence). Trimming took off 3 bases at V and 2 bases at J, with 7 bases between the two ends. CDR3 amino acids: CSASSQQETQYF. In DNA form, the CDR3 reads TGCAGTGCTAGTAGCCAGCAAGAGACCCAGTACTTC.

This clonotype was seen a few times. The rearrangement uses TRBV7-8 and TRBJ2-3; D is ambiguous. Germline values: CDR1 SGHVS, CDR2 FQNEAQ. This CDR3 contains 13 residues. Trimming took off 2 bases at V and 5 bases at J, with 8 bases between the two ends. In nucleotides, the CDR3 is TGTGCCAGCAGCTTATACCCCATAGATACGCAGTATTTT. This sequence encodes CASSLYPIDTQYF.

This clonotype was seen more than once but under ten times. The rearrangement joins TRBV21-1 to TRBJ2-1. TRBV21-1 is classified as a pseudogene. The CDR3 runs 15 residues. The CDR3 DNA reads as TGTGCCAGCAGCAAAGGTTTCAGATCCTCCAATGAGCAGTTCTTC. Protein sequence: CASSKGFRSSNEQFF.

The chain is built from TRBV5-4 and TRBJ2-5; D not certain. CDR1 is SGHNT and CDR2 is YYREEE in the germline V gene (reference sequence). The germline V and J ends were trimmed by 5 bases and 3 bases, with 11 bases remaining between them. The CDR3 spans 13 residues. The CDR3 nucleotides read TGTGCCAGCAGAGCTGGACCGAAAGAGACCCAGTACTTC. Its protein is CASRAGPKETQYF.

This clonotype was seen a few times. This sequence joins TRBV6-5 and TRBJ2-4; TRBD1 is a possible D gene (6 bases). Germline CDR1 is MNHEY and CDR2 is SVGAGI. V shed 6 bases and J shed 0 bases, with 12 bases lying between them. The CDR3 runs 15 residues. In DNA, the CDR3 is TGTGCCAGCAGGACGGGACAACTAGCCAAAAACATTCAGTACTTC. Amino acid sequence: CASRTGQLAKNIQYF.

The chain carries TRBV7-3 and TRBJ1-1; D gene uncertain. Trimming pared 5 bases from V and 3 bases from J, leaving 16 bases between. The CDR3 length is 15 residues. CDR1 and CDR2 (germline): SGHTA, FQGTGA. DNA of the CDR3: TGTGCCAGCAGCAAAGCGGGAGTACCTTACACTGAAGCTTTCTTT. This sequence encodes CASSKAGVPYTEAFF.

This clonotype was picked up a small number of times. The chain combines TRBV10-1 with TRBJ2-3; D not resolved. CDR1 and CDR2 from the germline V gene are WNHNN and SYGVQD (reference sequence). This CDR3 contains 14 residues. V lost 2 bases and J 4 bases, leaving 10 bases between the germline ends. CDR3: CASSEGLVADTQYF. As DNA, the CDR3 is TGCGCCAGCAGTGAGGGTCTAGTGGCAGATACGCAGTATTTT.

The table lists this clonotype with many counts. The CDR3 sequence is CASRIAQETQYF. CDR3 DNA sequence: TGCGCCAGCAGAATCGCCCAAGAGACCCAGTACTTC. The chain uses TRBV5-1 and TRBJ2-5; D is undetermined. The V gene's germline CDR1 is SGHRS and CDR2 YFSETQ. There are 12 residues in the CDR3. V was pared by 5 bases and J by 1 base, with 6 bases between.

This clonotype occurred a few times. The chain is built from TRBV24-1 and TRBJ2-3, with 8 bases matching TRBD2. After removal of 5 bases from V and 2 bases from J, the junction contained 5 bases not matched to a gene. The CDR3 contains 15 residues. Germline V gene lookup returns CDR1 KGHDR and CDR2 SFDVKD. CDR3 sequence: CATSVGLASTDTQYF. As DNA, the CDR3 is TGTGCCACCAGTGTAGGACTAGCCTCCACAGATACGCAGTATTTT.

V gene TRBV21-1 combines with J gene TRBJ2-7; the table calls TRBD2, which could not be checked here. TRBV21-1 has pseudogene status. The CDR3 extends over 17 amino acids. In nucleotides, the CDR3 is TGTGCCAGCAGCAAATTAAGGAGGAGGTTACTCATCTACGAGCAGTACTTC. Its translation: CASSKLRRRLLIYEQYF.

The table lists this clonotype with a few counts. CDR3 DNA: TGTGCCAGCAGTTTCTTTACTAGCGGGGGGCGGATTTACTTC. Its protein product is CASSFFTSGGRIYF. The chain recombines TRBV12-3 or TRBV12-4 with TRBJ2-5; 12 nucleotides line up with TRBD2. The CDR3 contains 14 residues. Trimming cost V 3 bases and J 14 bases; bases outside gene matches: 10.

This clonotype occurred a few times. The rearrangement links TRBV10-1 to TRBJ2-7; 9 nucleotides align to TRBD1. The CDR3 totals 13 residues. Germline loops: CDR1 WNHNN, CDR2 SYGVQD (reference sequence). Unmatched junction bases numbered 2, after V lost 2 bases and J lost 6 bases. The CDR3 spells CASSEGTGPEQYF. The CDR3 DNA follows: TGCGCCAGCAGTGAGGGGACAGGGCCCGAGCAGTACTTC.

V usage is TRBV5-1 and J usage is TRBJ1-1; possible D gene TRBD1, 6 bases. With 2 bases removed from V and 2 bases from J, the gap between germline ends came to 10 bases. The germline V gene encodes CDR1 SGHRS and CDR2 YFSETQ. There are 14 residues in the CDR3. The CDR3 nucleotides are TGCGCCAGCAGCTTCCACAGGGCTAACACTGAAGCTTTCTTT. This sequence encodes CASSFHRANTEAFF.

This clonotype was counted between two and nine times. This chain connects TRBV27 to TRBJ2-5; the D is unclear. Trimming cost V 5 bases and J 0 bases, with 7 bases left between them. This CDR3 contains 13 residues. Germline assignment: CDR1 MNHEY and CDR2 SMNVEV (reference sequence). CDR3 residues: CASSRRYQETQYF. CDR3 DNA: TGTGCCAGCAGTCGACGGTACCAAGAGACCCAGTACTTC.

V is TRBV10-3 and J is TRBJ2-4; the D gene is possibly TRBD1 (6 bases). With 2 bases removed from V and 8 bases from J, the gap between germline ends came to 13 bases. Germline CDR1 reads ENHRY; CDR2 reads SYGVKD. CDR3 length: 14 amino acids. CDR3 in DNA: TGTGCCATCAGTGAGGGGGGCAGCCGGGACATTCAGTACTTC. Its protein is CAISEGGSRDIQYF.

DNA of the CDR3: TGTGCCAGCTCACCACTGGGCGGAACTAATGAAAAACTGTTTTTT. Its protein product is CASSPLGGTNEKLFF. V gene TRBV18 combines with J gene TRBJ1-4, with no clear D. Germline V gene lookup returns CDR1 KGHSH and CDR2 LQKENI. Trimming shortened V by 1 base and J by 1 base, and 7 bases separated the two germline ends. The CDR3 spans 15 residues. Using reference TRBV18 and TRBJ1-4 for the parts outside the CDR3, the full variable domain is NAGVMQNPRHLVRRRGQEARLRCSPMKGHSHVYWYRQLPEEGLKFMVYLQKENIIDESGMPKERFSAEFPKEGPSILRIQQVVRGDSAAYFCASSPLGGTNEKLFFGSGTQLSVL.

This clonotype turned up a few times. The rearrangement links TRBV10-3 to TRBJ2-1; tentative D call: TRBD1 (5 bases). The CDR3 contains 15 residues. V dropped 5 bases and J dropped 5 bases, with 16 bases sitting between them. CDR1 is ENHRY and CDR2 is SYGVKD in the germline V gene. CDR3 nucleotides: TGTGCCATCAGTCTTGACAGAGAGTCCCACAATGAGCAGTTCTTC. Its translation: CAISLDRESHNEQFF.

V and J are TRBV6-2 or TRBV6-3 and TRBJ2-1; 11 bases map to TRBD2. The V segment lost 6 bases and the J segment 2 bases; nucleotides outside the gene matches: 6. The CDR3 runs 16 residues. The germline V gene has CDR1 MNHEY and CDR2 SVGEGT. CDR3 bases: TGTGCCAGCAGCATGACTAGCGGGATCACCTACAATGAGCAGTTCTTC. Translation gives CASSMTSGITYNEQFF.

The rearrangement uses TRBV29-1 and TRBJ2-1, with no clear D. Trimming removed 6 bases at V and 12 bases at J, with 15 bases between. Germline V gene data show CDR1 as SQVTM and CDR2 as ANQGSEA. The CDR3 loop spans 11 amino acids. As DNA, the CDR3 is TGCAGCGTCTCCGTGACGGGCGGGCAGTTCTTC. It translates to CSVSVTGGQFF.

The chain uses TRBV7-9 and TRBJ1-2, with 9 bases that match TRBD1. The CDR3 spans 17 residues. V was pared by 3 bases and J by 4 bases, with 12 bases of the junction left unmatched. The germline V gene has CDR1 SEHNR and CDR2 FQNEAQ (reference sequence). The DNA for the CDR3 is TGTGCCAGCAGCTTCCCGGACAGGGGACGCTTTGGCTATGGCTACACCTTC. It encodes CASSFPDRGRFGYGYTF. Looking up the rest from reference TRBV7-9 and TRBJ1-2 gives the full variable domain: DTGVSQNPRHKITKRGQNVTFRCDPISEHNRLYWYRQTLGQGPEFLTYFQNEAQLEKSRLLSDRFSAERPKGSFSTLEIQRTEQGDSAMYLCASSFPDRGRFGYGYTFGSGTRLTVV.